This T cell receptor beta chain was recorded in a study of cytomegalovirus exposure and HLA in healthy donors. This clone was seen only once. PCR was performed using 60 Vbeta and 13 Jbeta primers. Assay used: immunoSEQ multiplex PCR; TCRdb lists only in-frame clones, some missing. The sample shows around 90,000 clones, 75% to 90% of them seen only once. The V end lost 5 bases, the J end lost 3 bases, and 11 bases lay between the germline ends. Germline assignment: CDR1 SGDLS and CDR2 YYNGEE. This CDR3 comprises 14 residues. The sequence was obtained from a man in his forties or fifties in good health and CMV-seropositive. The chain links TRBV9 to TRBJ2-2, with D uncertain. The material sequenced was PBMCs. The CDR3 DNA sequence: TGTGCCAGCAGTGCACATGCGGACACCGGGGAGCTGTTTTTT. This gives the protein CASSAHADTGELFF.